Listed here are 11 T cell receptor beta chains from one sample, sequenced in a study of Graves' ophthalmopathy and Graves' hyperthyroidism. Amplification from RNA transcripts yielded the TCR beta CDR3 regions. HTBI-primed RT-PCR formed the first round, and a multiplex PCR formed the second. TCRdb re-called the multiplex PCR reads through MiXCR, storing one row per CDR3 protein. The top ten clones hold around 3.3% of a sample with 600,000 to 700,000 distinct CDR3 sequences, about two fifths of them seen once. The specimen was peripheral blood. These receptors were taken from an adult man with Graves' ophthalmopathy.

The V call is TRBV7-9, the J call TRBJ1-2; D may be TRBD1 (6 bases). Trimming removed 5 bases at V and 4 bases at J, with 20 bases between. This CDR3 is built from 16 residues. Germline values: CDR1 SEHNR, CDR2 FQNEAQ (reference sequence). CDR3 in DNA: TGTGCCAGCAGCCAAGACGAGGGGGACCTCCGCTATGGCTACACCTTC. This sequence encodes CASSQDEGDLRYGYTF.

This clonotype was counted at least ten times. The chain employs TRBV19 and TRBJ1-5, with D uncertain. The CDR3 consists of 15 residues. Germline V gene data show CDR1 as LNHDA and CDR2 as SQIVND (reference sequence). Trimming left V 3 bases short and J 5 bases short, with 14 bases between. The CDR3 region is CASSITSGRYQPQHF. The CDR3 nucleotides are TGTGCCAGTAGTATCACATCCGGGAGATATCAGCCCCAGCATTTT. Looking up the rest from reference TRBV19 and TRBJ1-5 gives the full variable domain: DGGITQSPKYLFRKEGQNVTLSCEQNLNHDAMYWYRQDPGQGLRLIYYSQIVNDFQKGDIAEGYSVSREKKESFPLTVTSAQKNPTAFYLCASSITSGRYQPQHFGDGTRLSIL.

This sequence joins TRBV19 and TRBJ2-5; D call uncertain. The CDR3 totals 11 residues. V gave up 7 bases and J gave up 9 bases, with 12 bases separating them. From germline, CDR1 is LNHDA and CDR2 SQIVND (reference sequence). The DNA for the CDR3 is TGTGCCAGTAACACGGGTGAGTCCCAGTACTTC. This codes for CASNTGESQYF.

This chain links TRBV20-1 with TRBJ2-3; TRBD2 agrees at 14 bases. Germline CDR1 and CDR2: DFQATT and SNEGSKA (reference sequence). Trimming cost V 5 bases and J 3 bases; bases outside gene matches: 13. There are 18 residues in the CDR3. CDR3 sequence: CSARTKLGLAGGTDTQYF. The CDR3 nucleotides are TGCAGTGCTCGAACTAAACTCGGACTAGCGGGAGGTACAGATACGCAGTATTTT.

The V call is TRBV29-1, the J call TRBJ2-6; 7 positions match TRBD2. The V segment lost 1 base and the J segment 3 bases; nucleotides outside the gene matches: 6. Germline V gene data show CDR1 as SQVTM and CDR2 as ANQGSEA. This CDR3 has 16 amino acids. CDR3 DNA: TGCAGCGTTGAAGGCGGAGGGGAGGGTGGGGCCAACGTCCTGACTTTC. Protein sequence: CSVEGGGEGGANVLTF.

This clonotype was counted only a few times. The chain recombines TRBV7-2 with TRBJ2-7; no reliable D call. Looked up from germline, CDR1 is SGHTA and CDR2 is FQGNSA. Trimming shortened V by 5 bases and J by 3 bases, and 17 bases separated the two germline ends. This CDR3 is built from 15 residues. CDR3 nucleotides: TGTGCCAGCAGCCCTGAGTTGTCCCGCTACTACGAGCAGTACTTC. Translated: CASSPELSRYYEQYF.

The rearrangement joins TRBV7-8 to TRBJ2-7, with TRBD2 matching 13 bases. CDR1 is SGHVS, CDR2 FQNEAQ, per germline. V lost 5 bases to trimming and J lost 0 bases; unmatched junction nucleotides: 7. This CDR3 has 17 amino acids. The CDR3, as DNA: TGTGCCAGCAGCGCCGGACTAGCGGGAGAGGGCTCCTACGAGCAGTACTTC. This gives the protein CASSAGLAGEGSYEQYF.

As for this clonotype: With a much larger clone just one base away, this may be a read error. V gene TRBV6-6 combines with J gene TRBJ1-5, with no clear D. The germline CDR1 and CDR2 sequences are MNHNY and SVGAGI (reference sequence). CDR3 length: 13 residues. The CDR3 region is CASSEAGNQSQHF. The CDR3 DNA reads as TGTGCCAGCAGTGAAGCCGGAAATCAGTCCCAGCATTTT.

Many counts were recorded for this clonotype. The chain carries TRBV10-3 and TRBJ1-2, with D uncertain. The CDR3 is made up of 13 amino acids. Trimming removed 4 bases at V and 3 bases at J, with 9 bases between. CDR1 ENHRY and CDR2 SYGVKD come from the germline V gene. Written as DNA, the CDR3 is TGTGCCATCAGTGCCAGAGAAGACTATGGCTACACCTTC. Translated: CAISAREDYGYTF.

This clonotype was observed at least ten times. The genes are TRBV20-1 and TRBJ1-1; D is perhaps TRBD1 (5 bases). V dropped 5 bases and J dropped 3 bases, with 7 bases sitting between them. Germline V gene lookup returns CDR1 DFQATT and CDR2 SNEGSKA (reference sequence). CDR3 length: 11 amino acids. CDR3 nucleotides: TGCAGTGCTGGGACCCACACTGAAGCTTTCTTT. This sequence encodes CSAGTHTEAFF.

Many counts were recorded for this clonotype. The chain joins TRBV5-1 to TRBJ2-2; D gene unclear. Germline V gene sequence: CDR1 SGHRS, CDR2 YFSETQ. The CDR3 contains 14 residues. V lost 4 bases to trimming and J lost 4 bases, with 11 bases between them. The CDR3 DNA reads TGCGCCAGCAGCCGGCTTGAGGTCACCGGGGAGCTGTTTTTT. Its translation is CASSRLEVTGELFF.